These T cell receptor beta chains were read from a single sample in a study of cytotoxic CD8 clonotypes in ibrutinib-treated CLL. Here immunoSEQ multiplex PCR was the method, and the copy in TCRdb shows in-frame clones only, minus some. The repertoire consists of about 160,000 clones, with around 80% occurring once and the leading ten covering about 4.9%. The sequencing here drew on PBMCs, taken after 24 months of ibrutinib treatment. The receptors were gathered from a human donor with chronic lymphocytic leukemia. Each CDR3 is given with its conserved first and last residue. D genes are given only for firm matches. Clone sizes are given selectively: once, few, many, or a class where the clone is expanded.

cdr3_length	d_call	v_call	j_call	clone_size	cdr3_aa	cdr3_nt
12	NA	TRBV10-2	TRBJ2-2	few	CASSESTGELFF	TGCGCCAGCAGTGAGTCGACCGGGGAGCTGTTTTTT
14	TRBD1	TRBV4-3	TRBJ2-7	few	CASSQGQGAYEQYF	TGCGCCAGCAGCCAAGGGCAGGGGGCTTACGAGCAGTACTTC
17	TRBD1	TRBV19	TRBJ1-5	NA	CASSIVRGDRRNQPQHF	TGTGCCAGTAGTATAGTCCGGGGGGACAGACGCAATCAGCCCCAGCATTTT
13	NA	TRBV11-2	TRBJ2-5	NA	CASSFEGMATQYF	TGTGCCAGCAGCTTTGAGGGTATGGCGACCCAGTACTTC
12	NA	TRBV28	TRBJ2-7	NA	CASSFGAYEQYF	TGTGCCAGCAGTTTTGGGGCGTACGAGCAGTACTTC
13	TRBD1	TRBV28	TRBJ1-2	NA	CASSLTGALGYTF	TGTGCCAGCAGTCTAACAGGGGCTCTTGGCTACACCTTC
17	NA	TRBV9	TRBJ2-1	NA	CASSDLPRALNPNEQFF	TGTGCCAGCAGCGACCTCCCCCGGGCCCTGAACCCCAATGAGCAGTTCTTC
13	NA	TRBV30	TRBJ1-1	NA	CAWSVGDNTEAFF	TGTGCCTGGAGTGTGGGGGACAACACTGAAGCTTTCTTT
15	TRBD1	TRBV5-4	TRBJ2-5	NA	CASSWGTGGRETQYF	TGTGCCAGCAGCTGGGGGACAGGGGGCAGGGAGACCCAGTACTTC
15	TRBD1	TRBV5-1	TRBJ2-7	NA	CASSLGGAGGDEQYF	TGCGCCAGCAGCTTGGGAGGGGCAGGGGGTGACGAGCAGTACTTC
16	NA	TRBV7-9	TRBJ2-7	few	CASSLRSSKATYEQYF	TGTGCCAGCAGCTTAAGGTCTAGCAAGGCCACCTACGAGCAGTACTTC
13	NA	TRBV30	TRBJ1-1	NA	CAWSKDSNTEAFF	TGTGCCTGGAGTAAGGACAGTAACACTGAAGCTTTCTTT